This T cell receptor (beta chain) was recovered during a study of OX40 agonist ivuxolimab in advanced cancers. In terms of the full investigation: Ivuxolimab was a fully human IgG2 agonistic monoclonal antibody targeting the costimulatory receptor OX40 (CD134). Intravenous ivuxolimab was administered to patients every 2 weeks at six dose levels: 0.01, 0.1, 0.3, 1.5, 3 and 10 mg/kg. In the dose-escalation cohort, around four fifths of patients were male, and the mean age was roughly 60 years, with a range of roughly 23 to 85. The paper covers the monotherapy dose-escalation part of the phase I ivuxolimab trial, which included N ≈ 50 patients. Peripheral TCRbeta sequencing aimed to test whether ivuxolimab altered TCR sequence diversity and caused clonal T-cell expansion. Patients were allowed to have had prior anti-PD-1, anti-PD-L1 or anti-CTLA-4 therapy, and 30% to 50% of the dose-escalation patients had previously received checkpoint inhibitors. Of the roughly 51 patients in dose escalation, about 19 had hepatocellular carcinoma, about 15 had melanoma, 9 had renal cell carcinoma and 9 had head and neck cancer. Three dose-escalation patients achieved partial responses, one with hepatocellular carcinoma and two with cutaneous melanoma.

Patients with a history of autoimmune disease or receiving systemic immunosuppression were excluded from the trial. Peripheral blood for TCR sequencing was drawn from every dose cohort at baseline, at cycle 4 day 1 and at cycle 7 day 1. Samples came from an open-label, multicenter, first-in-human phase I dose-escalation trial of ivuxolimab. The trial enrolled adults with locally advanced or metastatic head and neck squamous cell, hepatocellular, melanoma or renal cell carcinoma. Before TCR sequencing, CD4+ T cells and CD8+ T cells were sorted from peripheral blood as separate populations. Notes on this clone: Its specific antigen is unknown. Base qualities are not at hand, and no much larger clone is one base apart.

The CDR3 holds 11 amino acids from the cysteine to the phenylalanine. The read is trimmed to its CDR3 DNA, 33 bases read in frame from base 1. The V and J ends are trimmed by 5 bases and 8 bases, leaving 9 bases between them. CDR1 and CDR2 are read off the germline V gene (reference sequence) as DFQATT and SNEGSKA. Overall results and qualifications from the work: In the 0.1-3.0 mg/kg groups, partial responders had among the lowest normalized peripheral clonal expansion, particularly in CD8+ T cells. Clonal expansion of both CD4+ and CD8+ blood T cells was observed from baseline to week 6 at doses 0.1 to 3.0 mg/kg. Antigen specificity was not determined for the clonally expanded peripheral T cells. Low levels of normalized T-cell clonal expansion were also seen in some patients who did not respond. On average, CD8+ T cells showed more expanded clones than CD4+ T cells after ivuxolimab.

Genomic DNA was extracted from sorted cells for sequencing of the TCRbeta CDR3 region. The immunoSEQ Assay was used to sequence the TCRbeta CDR3 regions. TCRdb took over this immuneACCESS table, retaining in-frame rearrangements with V and J assigned. Such tables are incomplete; in checked studies, under half of the missing clones stem from an unresolved V gene, and the remainder is unexplained. This sample holds about 72,000 clones; roughly 91% were observed only once. The ten largest clones add up to less than 3% of the sample. The V and J genes are TRBV20-1 and TRBJ1-4; the D gene cannot be named for sure. Sample: CD4+ or CD8+ T cells sorted from blood, taken in a trial of the OX40 agonist ivuxolimab. This clonotype originated in an adult with an advanced solid tumor such as melanoma, head and neck, liver or kidney cancer. The DNA sequence reads TGCAGTGCTGCTGGGCGCGAAAAACTGTTTTTT. The encoded protein is CSAAGREKLFF.